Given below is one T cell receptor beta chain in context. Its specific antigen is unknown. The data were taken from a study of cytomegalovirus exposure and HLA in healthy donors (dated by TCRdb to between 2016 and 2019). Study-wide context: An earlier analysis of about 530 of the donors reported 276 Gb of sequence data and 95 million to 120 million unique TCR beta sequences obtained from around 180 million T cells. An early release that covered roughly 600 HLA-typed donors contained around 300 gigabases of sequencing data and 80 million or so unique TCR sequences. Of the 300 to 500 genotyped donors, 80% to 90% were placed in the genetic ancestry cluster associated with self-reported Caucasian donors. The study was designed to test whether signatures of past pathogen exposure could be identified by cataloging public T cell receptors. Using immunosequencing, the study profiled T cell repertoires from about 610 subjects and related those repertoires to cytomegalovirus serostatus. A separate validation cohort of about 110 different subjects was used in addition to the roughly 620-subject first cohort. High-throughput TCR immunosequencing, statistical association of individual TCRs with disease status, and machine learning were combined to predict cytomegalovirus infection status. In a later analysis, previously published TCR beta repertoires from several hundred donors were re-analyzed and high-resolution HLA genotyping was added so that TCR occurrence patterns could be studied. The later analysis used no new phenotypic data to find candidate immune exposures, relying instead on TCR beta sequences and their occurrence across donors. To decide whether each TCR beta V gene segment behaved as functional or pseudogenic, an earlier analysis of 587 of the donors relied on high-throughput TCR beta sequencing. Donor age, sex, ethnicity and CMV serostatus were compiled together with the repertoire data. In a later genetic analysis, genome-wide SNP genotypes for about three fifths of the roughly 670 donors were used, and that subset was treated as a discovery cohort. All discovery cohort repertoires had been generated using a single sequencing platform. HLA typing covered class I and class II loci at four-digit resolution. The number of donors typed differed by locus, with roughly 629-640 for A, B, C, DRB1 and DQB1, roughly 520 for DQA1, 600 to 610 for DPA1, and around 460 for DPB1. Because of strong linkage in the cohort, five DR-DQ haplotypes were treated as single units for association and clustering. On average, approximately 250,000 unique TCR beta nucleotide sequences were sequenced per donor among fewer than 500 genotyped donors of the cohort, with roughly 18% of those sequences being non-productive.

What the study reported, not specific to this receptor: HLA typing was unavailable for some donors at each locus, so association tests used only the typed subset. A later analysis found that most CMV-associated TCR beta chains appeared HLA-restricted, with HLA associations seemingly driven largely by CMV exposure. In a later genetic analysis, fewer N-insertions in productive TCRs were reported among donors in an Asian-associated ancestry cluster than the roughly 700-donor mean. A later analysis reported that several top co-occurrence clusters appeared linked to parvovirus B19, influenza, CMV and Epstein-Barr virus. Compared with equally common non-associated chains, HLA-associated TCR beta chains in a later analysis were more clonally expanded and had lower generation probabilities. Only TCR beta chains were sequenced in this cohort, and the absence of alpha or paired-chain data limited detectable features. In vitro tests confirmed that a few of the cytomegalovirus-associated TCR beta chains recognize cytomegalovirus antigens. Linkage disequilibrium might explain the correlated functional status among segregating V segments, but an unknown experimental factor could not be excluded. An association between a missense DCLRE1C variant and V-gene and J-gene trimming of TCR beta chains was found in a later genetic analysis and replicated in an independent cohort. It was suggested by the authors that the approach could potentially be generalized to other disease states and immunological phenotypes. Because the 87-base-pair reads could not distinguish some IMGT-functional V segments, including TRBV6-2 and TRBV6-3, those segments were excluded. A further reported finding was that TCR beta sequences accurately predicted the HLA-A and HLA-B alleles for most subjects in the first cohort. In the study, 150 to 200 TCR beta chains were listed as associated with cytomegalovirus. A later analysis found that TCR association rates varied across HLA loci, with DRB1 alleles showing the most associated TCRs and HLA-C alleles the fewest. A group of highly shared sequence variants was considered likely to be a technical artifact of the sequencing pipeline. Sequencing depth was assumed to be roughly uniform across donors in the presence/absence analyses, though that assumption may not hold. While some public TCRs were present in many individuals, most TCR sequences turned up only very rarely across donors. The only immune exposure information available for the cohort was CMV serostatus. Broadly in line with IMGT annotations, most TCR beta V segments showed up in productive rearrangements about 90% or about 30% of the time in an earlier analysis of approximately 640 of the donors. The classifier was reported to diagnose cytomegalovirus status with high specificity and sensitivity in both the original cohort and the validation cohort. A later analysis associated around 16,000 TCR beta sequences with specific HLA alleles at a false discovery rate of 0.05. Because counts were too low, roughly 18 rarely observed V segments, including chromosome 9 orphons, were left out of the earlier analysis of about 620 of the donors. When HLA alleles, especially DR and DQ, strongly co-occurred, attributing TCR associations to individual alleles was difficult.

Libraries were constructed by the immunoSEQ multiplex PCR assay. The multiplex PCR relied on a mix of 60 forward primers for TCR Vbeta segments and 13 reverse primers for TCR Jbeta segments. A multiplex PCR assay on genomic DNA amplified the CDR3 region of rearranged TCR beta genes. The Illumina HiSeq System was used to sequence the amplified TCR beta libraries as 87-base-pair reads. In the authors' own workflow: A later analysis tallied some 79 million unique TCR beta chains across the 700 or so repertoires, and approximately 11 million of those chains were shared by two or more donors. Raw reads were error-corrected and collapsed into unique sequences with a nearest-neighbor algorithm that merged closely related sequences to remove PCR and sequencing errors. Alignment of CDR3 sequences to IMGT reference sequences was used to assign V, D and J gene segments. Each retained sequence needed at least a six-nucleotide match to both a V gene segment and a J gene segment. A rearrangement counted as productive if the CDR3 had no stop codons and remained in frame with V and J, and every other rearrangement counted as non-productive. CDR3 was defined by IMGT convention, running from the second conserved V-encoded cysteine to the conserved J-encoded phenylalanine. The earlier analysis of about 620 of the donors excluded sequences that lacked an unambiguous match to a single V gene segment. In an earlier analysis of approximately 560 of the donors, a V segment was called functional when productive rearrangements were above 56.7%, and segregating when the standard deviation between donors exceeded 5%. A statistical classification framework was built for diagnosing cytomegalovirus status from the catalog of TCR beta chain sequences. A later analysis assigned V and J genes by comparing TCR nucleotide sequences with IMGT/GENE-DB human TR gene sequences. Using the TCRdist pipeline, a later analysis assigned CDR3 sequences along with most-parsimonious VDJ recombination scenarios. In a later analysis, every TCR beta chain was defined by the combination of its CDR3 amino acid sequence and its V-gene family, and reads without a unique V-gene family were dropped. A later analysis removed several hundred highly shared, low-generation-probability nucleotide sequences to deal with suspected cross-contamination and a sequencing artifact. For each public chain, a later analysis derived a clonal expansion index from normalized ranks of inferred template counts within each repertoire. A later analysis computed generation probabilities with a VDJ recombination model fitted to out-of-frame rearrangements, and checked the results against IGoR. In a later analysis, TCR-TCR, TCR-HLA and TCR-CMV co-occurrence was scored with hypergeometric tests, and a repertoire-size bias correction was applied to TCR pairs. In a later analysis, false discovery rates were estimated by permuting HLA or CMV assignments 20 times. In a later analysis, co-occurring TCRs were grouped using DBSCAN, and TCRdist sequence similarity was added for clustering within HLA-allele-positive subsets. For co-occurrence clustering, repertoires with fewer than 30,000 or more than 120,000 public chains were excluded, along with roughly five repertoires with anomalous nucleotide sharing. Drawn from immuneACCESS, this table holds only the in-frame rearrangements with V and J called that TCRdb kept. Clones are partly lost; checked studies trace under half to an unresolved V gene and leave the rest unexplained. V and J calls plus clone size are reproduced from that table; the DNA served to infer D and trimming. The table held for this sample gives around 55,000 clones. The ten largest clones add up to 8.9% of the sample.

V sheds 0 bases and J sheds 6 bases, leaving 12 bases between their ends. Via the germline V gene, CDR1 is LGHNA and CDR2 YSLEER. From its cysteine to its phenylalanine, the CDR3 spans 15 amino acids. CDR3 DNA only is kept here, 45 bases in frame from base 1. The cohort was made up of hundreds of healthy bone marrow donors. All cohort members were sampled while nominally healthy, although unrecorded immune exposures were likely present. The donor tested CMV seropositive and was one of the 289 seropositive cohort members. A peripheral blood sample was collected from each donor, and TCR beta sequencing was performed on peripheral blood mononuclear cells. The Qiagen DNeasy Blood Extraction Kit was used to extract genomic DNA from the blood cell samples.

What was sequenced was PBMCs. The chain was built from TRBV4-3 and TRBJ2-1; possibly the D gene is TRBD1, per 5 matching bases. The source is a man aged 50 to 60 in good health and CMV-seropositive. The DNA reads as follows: TGCGCCAGCAGCCAAGAAGGGGCTCCCCTCAATGAGCAGTTCTTC. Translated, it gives CASSQEGAPLNEQFF.